This section outlines one TCR beta chain sequence together with its context. Its matching antigen is unknown. These data come from a study of chemoradiotherapy in HPV16-positive cancers. The wider study: Candidate HPV-specific clones and shared TCR motifs came from two HPV16-positive patients.

Trimming took 4 bases from V and 9 from J, leaving 23 bases between them. The CDR3 has 16 amino acids. Germline V gene lookup returns CDR1 SGDLS and CDR2 YYNGEE. The repertoire was sequenced with immunoSEQ multiplex PCR; TCRdb's copy has only in-frame clones and lacks some. The data show tens of thousands of clones, nearly 90% seen once. General study points: Candidate HPV-specific clones and E7-related TCR motifs grew in tumor during treatment. Only a couple of HPV16-positive patients supplied the functional HPV-specificity definition. HPV-responsive T-cell expansion during chemoradiotherapy was linked to improved recurrence-free survival in HPV16-positive patients.

This receptor was obtained from a human donor with HPV-associated anogenital cancer. This chain links TRBV9 with TRBJ1-5; D is uncertain. Sequencing was performed on blood, taken from a patient who underwent chemoradiotherapy. DNA of the CDR3: TGTGCCAGCAGCCCCGGCGAGCGGATGAATGACCGGCCCCAGCATTTT. Protein sequence: CASSPGERMNDRPQHF.